This T cell receptor beta chain was sequenced in a study of radiotherapy plus CTLA-4 blockade in lung cancer. The overall study: The study recorded objective responses in about 18% of patients and disease control in around 33%.

In chemo-refractory metastatic non-small-cell lung cancer, patients got ipilimumab CTLA-4 blockade together with focal radiation. The table lists this clone with a few counts. What it binds is not known. Study results and caveats: Radiotherapy was combined with ipilimumab, and tumor-derived TCR clones then expanded in blood.

Using immunoSEQ multiplex PCR, the repertoire was profiled, and TCRdb retains in-frame clones only, with some absent. This sample has tens of thousands of clones, with 77% found just once. CDR1 is SGHRS and CDR2 is YFSETQ in the germline V gene. The CDR3 runs 15 residues. Trimming removed 0 bases at V and 2 bases at J, with 12 bases between. The origin of this receptor is a human donor with non-small cell lung cancer who had a partial response to radiotherapy plus ipilimumab. The chain is built from TRBV5-1 and TRBJ2-7; no reliable D call. The specimen was peripheral blood, collected from a patient treated with radiotherapy plus ipilimumab. The CDR3: CASSLAVSSTYEQYF. CDR3 nucleotide sequence: TGCGCCAGCAGCTTGGCGGTATCCTCAACCTACGAGCAGTACTTC.